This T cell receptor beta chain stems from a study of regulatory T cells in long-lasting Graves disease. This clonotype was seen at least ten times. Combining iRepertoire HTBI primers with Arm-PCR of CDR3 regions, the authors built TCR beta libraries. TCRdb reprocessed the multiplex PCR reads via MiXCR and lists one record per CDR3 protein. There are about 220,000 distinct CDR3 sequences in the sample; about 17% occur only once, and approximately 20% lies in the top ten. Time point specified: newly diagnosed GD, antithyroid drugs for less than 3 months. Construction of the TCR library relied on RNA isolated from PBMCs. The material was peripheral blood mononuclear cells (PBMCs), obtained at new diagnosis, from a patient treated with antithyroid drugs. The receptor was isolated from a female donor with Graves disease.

The CDR3 loop reads CASQAGGFGYTF. The CDR3, as DNA: TGTGCCAGCCAGGCAGGGGGCTTTGGCTACACCTTC. V and J are TRBV11-2 and TRBJ1-2; 8 nucleotides align to TRBD1. V lost 8 bases and J lost 7; bases outside the gene matches: 6. CDR1 is SGHAT and CDR2 is FQNNGV in the germline V gene. The CDR3 runs 12 residues. Combining the CDR3 with reference TRBV11-2 and TRBJ1-2 gives the whole variable domain EAGVAQSPRYKIIEKRQSVAFWCNPISGHATLYWYQQILGQGPKLLIQFQNNGVVDDSQLPKDRFSAERLKGVDSTLKIQPAKLEDSAVYLCASQAGGFGYTFGSGTRLTVV.